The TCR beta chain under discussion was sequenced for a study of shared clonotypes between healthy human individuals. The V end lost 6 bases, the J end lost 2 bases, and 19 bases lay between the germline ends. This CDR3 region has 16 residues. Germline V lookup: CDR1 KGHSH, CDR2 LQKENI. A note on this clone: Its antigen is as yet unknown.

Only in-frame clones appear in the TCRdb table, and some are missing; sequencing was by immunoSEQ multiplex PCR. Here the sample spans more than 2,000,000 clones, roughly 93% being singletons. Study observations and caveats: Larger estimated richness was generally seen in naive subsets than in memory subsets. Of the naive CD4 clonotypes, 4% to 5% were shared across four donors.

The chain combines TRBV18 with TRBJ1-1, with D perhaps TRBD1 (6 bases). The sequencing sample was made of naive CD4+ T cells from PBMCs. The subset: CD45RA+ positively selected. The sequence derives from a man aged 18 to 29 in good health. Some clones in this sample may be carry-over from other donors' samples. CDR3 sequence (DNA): TGTGCCAGCTCGTGGGACACCGGGACCGCCAACACTGAAGCTTTCTTT. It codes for CASSWDTGTANTEAFF.